The subject of this entry is one T cell receptor beta chain. Its specificity is unknown. Using unique molecular identifiers, the investigators prepared the TCRbeta library. Each CDR3 protein gets one entry after TCRdb re-called the PCR reads with MiXCR. Among just over 950,000 distinct CDR3 sequences, about 31% were seen once, and the ten largest hold over 25%. This record comes from a study of T-cell reconstitution after alpha-beta-depleted transplantation in children. Study-wide points: There were reportedly several hundred expanded graft clones from which alpha-beta T cells came about two months after transplant. The study traced high day-60 TCRbeta diversity in some patients to surviving recipient T cells and thymic progenitors. By one year post-transplant, T-cell counts and diversity largely arose from T cells that were newly produced.

V shed 3 bases and J shed 3 bases, with 12 bases lying between them. The CDR3 covers 14 residues. The germline gives CDR1 MNHEY, CDR2 SMNVEV (reference sequence). The clonotype was recovered from a boy younger than two who had a stem cell transplant for SCID, so the T cells may come from the graft donor. Sequencing was performed on PBMCs, mostly from graft donor cells, taken 360 days after TCRalphabeta/CD19-depleted stem cell transplant. The chain is built from TRBV27 and TRBJ2-7; D may be TRBD2 (5 bases). Written as DNA, the CDR3 is TGTGCCAGCAGTTTGGCCGGGATCCTCTACGAGCAGTACTTC. Translated: CASSLAGILYEQYF.